The entry below describes one T cell receptor beta chain. The target antigen is unknown. The PCR employed 60 Vbeta primers together with 13 Jbeta primers. Measured with immunoSEQ multiplex PCR; TCRdb has only the in-frame clones, and not every one. The top ten clones hold 3% to 4% of a sample with around 100,000 clones, approximately 80% of them seen once. These data belong to a study of cytomegalovirus exposure and HLA in healthy donors. Whole-study findings and limits: Cytomegalovirus status was reportedly diagnosed by the classifier with high specificity and sensitivity. The authors confirmed in vitro that a few CMV-associated chains were specific for CMV antigens. Sequencing likely generated an artifact that appeared as a cluster of highly shared sequence variants.

The TCR sequence derives from a female donor in good health and CMV-seropositive. The specimen was PBMCs.

The CDR3 reads CASSVGQASTDTQYF. The CDR3 DNA is TGTGCCAGCAGCGTCGGACAGGCTAGCACAGATACGCAGTATTTT. This sequence joins TRBV9 and TRBJ2-3; TRBD1 matches 7 bases. Trimming at V came to 2 bases and at J to 0 bases, leaving 3 bases not matched to a gene. Germline-derived CDR1 and CDR2 are SGDLS and YYNGEE. This CDR3 is 15 amino acids long.